A selection of T cell receptor beta chains follows, all from one sample in a study of control samples from healthy donors and cancer patients. The repertoire was sequenced with immunoSEQ multiplex PCR; TCRdb's copy has only in-frame clones and lacks some. The repertoire includes about 68,000 clones, 83% of them detected once, and around 14% sits in the top ten. Sequences were obtained from blood. These receptors were collected from a man in his sixties in good health. Each CDR3 is given with its conserved first and last residue. The order of the fields is CDR3 DNA, CDR3 protein, J gene, D gene, clone size, V gene. The D gene is left open where the match is weak. The size entry is marked missing in some rows and otherwise reads once, few, many or a size class.

CDR3 DNA: TGTGCCAGCAGTCGACAGGGAAGTCAGCCCCAGCATTTT
CDR3 protein: CASSRQGSQPQHF
J gene: TRBJ1-5
D gene: TRBD1
clone size: once
V gene: TRBV6-5

CDR3 DNA: TGTGCCAGCAGTTCCGGGACAGGGTCAAATCAGCCCCAGCATTTT
CDR3 protein: CASSSGTGSNQPQHF
J gene: TRBJ1-5
D gene: TRBD1
clone size: -
V gene: TRBV6-5

CDR3 DNA: TGTGCCTGGACCCAAATGGACTTGCAGTTCTTC
CDR3 protein: CAWTQMDLQFF
J gene: TRBJ2-1
D gene: -
clone size: once
V gene: TRBV30

CDR3 DNA: TGTGCCAGCAGCCCAGGCTACAGCAATCAGCCCCAGCATTTT
CDR3 protein: CASSPGYSNQPQHF
J gene: TRBJ1-5
D gene: -
clone size: -
V gene: TRBV5-5

CDR3 DNA: TGTGCCAGCAGCTTAAATTCCCCGATTCAGTACTTC
CDR3 protein: CASSLNSPIQYF
J gene: TRBJ2-4
D gene: -
clone size: -
V gene: TRBV7-8

CDR3 DNA: TGTGCCAGTAGTATTCGGGTATCGGATGGCTACACCTTC
CDR3 protein: CASSIRVSDGYTF
J gene: TRBJ1-2
D gene: -
clone size: -
V gene: TRBV19

CDR3 DNA: TGTGCCAGCAGTGTACAGGGACTAAGCTCCTACAATGAGCAGTTCTTC
CDR3 protein: CASSVQGLSSYNEQFF
J gene: TRBJ2-1
D gene: -
clone size: -
V gene: TRBV2

CDR3 DNA: TGTGCCAGTAGTAACAGGGGTTCTGGGGCCAACGTCCTGACTTTC
CDR3 protein: CASSNRGSGANVLTF
J gene: TRBJ2-6
D gene: TRBD1
clone size: -
V gene: TRBV19

CDR3 DNA: TGTGCCAGTAGCTATACAGGGTATGAAGCTTTCTTT
CDR3 protein: CASSYTGYEAFF
J gene: TRBJ1-1
D gene: -
clone size: -
V gene: TRBV19

CDR3 DNA: TGCGCCAGCAGCCAAGTTCCAGCGGGAGCTTACAATGAGCAGTTCTTC
CDR3 protein: CASSQVPAGAYNEQFF
J gene: TRBJ2-1
D gene: TRBD2
clone size: once
V gene: TRBV4-1

CDR3 DNA: TGTGCCAGCAGTTACCTCGGGACAGGGAAAGAGCAGTACTTC
CDR3 protein: CASSYLGTGKEQYF
J gene: TRBJ2-7
D gene: TRBD1
clone size: once
V gene: TRBV6-2/TRBV6-3

CDR3 DNA: TGTGCCAGCAGCTTAAGCTCGCTAGCGGGGGCCTACTACGAGCAGTACTTC
CDR3 protein: CASSLSSLAGAYYEQYF
J gene: TRBJ2-7
D gene: TRBD2
clone size: -
V gene: TRBV11-2

CDR3 DNA: TGCAGTGCTAGTCTGACCGGGGCCAACGTCCTGACTTTC
CDR3 protein: CSASLTGANVLTF
J gene: TRBJ2-6
D gene: -
clone size: once
V gene: TRBV20-1

CDR3 DNA: TGTGCCAGCAGCTTAGGGAGCAGTGACATTCAGTACTTC
CDR3 protein: CASSLGSSDIQYF
J gene: TRBJ2-4
D gene: -
clone size: -
V gene: TRBV7-9

CDR3 DNA: TGTGCCAGCAGTTACTCGCCTGACGGGGAGCAGTACTTC
CDR3 protein: CASSYSPDGEQYF
J gene: TRBJ2-7
D gene: -
clone size: few
V gene: TRBV6-5

CDR3 DNA: TGTGCCAGCAGCAATAACGACAGGGGCGAGCAGTTCTTC
CDR3 protein: CASSNNDRGEQFF
J gene: TRBJ2-1
D gene: TRBD1
clone size: -
V gene: TRBV7-2

CDR3 DNA: TGTGCCAGCAGCTTAGTATCAGGGATGGAGTATGGCTACACCTTC
CDR3 protein: CASSLVSGMEYGYTF
J gene: TRBJ1-2
D gene: -
clone size: -
V gene: TRBV7-9

CDR3 DNA: TGTGCCAGCTCATGGGACAGGGGGCTTAATTCACCCCTCCACTTT
CDR3 protein: CASSWDRGLNSPLHF
J gene: TRBJ1-6
D gene: TRBD1
clone size: -
V gene: TRBV18

CDR3 DNA: TGTGCCAGCAGTGAGGGGACTAGCGCCGCGTACGAGCAGTACTTC
CDR3 protein: CASSEGTSAAYEQYF
J gene: TRBJ2-7
D gene: TRBD2
clone size: -
V gene: TRBV25-1

CDR3 DNA: TGTGCCAGTAAGGAGGATGCCGGGGAGCTGTTTTTT
CDR3 protein: CASKEDAGELFF
J gene: TRBJ2-2
D gene: -
clone size: -
V gene: TRBV10-3

CDR3 DNA: TGCGCCAGCAGCGAGGGACTTCGGCAGTTCTTC
CDR3 protein: CASSEGLRQFF
J gene: TRBJ2-1
D gene: -
clone size: -
V gene: TRBV5-1

CDR3 DNA: TGTGCCAGCAGCTTAACCGGCTGGCGGACCCAGTACTTC
CDR3 protein: CASSLTGWRTQYF
J gene: TRBJ2-5
D gene: -
clone size: once
V gene: TRBV7-9

CDR3 DNA: TGTGCCAGCTCATCCATAGGGGTCCGCGAGCAGTACTTC
CDR3 protein: CASSSIGVREQYF
J gene: TRBJ2-7
D gene: -
clone size: few
V gene: TRBV18

CDR3 DNA: TGTGCCAGCAGCGTAGACGTTGGGGGTAGCGGGAGGCCACAGTACAATGAGCAGTTCTTC
CDR3 protein: CASSVDVGGSGRPQYNEQFF
J gene: TRBJ2-1
D gene: TRBD2
clone size: -
V gene: TRBV9

CDR3 DNA: TGTGCCAGCACCTGGGGCAGGGAAGCTTTCTTT
CDR3 protein: CASTWGREAFF
J gene: TRBJ1-1
D gene: -
clone size: -
V gene: TRBV27

CDR3 DNA: TGTGCCAGCAGCGAACGCGGGGACTCCTACGAGCAGTACTTC
CDR3 protein: CASSERGDSYEQYF
J gene: TRBJ2-7
D gene: -
clone size: medium-sized
V gene: TRBV9

CDR3 DNA: TGTGCCAGCAGCGTAGCTACGGGCCAGGGTGAAAAACTGTTTTTT
CDR3 protein: CASSVATGQGEKLFF
J gene: TRBJ1-4
D gene: -
clone size: -
V gene: TRBV9

CDR3 DNA: TGTGCCAGCACCGAACGGACAGGGGGCCGGGAGACCCAGTACTTC
CDR3 protein: CASTERTGGRETQYF
J gene: TRBJ2-5
D gene: TRBD1
clone size: -
V gene: TRBV6-5

CDR3 DNA: TGTGCCAGCACTCCACAGGGGGCCTTCTCTGGAAACACCATATATTTT
CDR3 protein: CASTPQGAFSGNTIYF
J gene: TRBJ1-3
D gene: TRBD1
clone size: -
V gene: TRBV6-6

CDR3 DNA: TGTGCCAGTAGTACGGCCGGGACTACGGAAGCCAAAAACATTCAGTACTTC
CDR3 protein: CASSTAGTTEAKNIQYF
J gene: TRBJ2-4
D gene: TRBD2
clone size: once
V gene: TRBV19

CDR3 DNA: TGCAGCGTTGACCATAGCGGGAGGGGAACAGATACGCAGTATTTT
CDR3 protein: CSVDHSGRGTDTQYF
J gene: TRBJ2-3
D gene: TRBD2
clone size: -
V gene: TRBV29-1

CDR3 DNA: TGTGCCACCAGTGACCCATATGTGGCAGATACGCAGTATTTT
CDR3 protein: CATSDPYVADTQYF
J gene: TRBJ2-3
D gene: -
clone size: -
V gene: TRBV24-1

CDR3 DNA: TGTGCCAGCAGTTTATCTGCCGGGAGTGAGCAGTTCTTC
CDR3 protein: CASSLSAGSEQFF
J gene: TRBJ2-1
D gene: -
clone size: -
V gene: TRBV27

CDR3 DNA: TGTGCCAGCAGCAAAAGTAAGGGGTACGGAGAGACCCAGTACTTC
CDR3 protein: CASSKSKGYGETQYF
J gene: TRBJ2-5
D gene: -
clone size: -
V gene: TRBV21-1

CDR3 DNA: TGTGCCACCAGCAGAGAAGGGAGGACGGGCGTCAATCAGCCCCAGCATTTT
CDR3 protein: CATSREGRTGVNQPQHF
J gene: TRBJ1-5
D gene: -
clone size: -
V gene: TRBV15

CDR3 DNA: TGTGCCAGCAGCCCAAATCTAGCGGGAGGTGGAAAGACCCAGTACTTC
CDR3 protein: CASSPNLAGGGKTQYF
J gene: TRBJ2-5
D gene: TRBD2
clone size: -
V gene: TRBV3-1/TRBV3-2

CDR3 DNA: TGTGCCAGCAGCTTCGATTTGGACAGCCAAGAGACCCAGTACTTC
CDR3 protein: CASSFDLDSQETQYF
J gene: TRBJ2-5
D gene: -
clone size: few
V gene: TRBV5-5

CDR3 DNA: TGCGCCAGCAGCGGGGGACTACCACAAGAGACCCAGTACTTC
CDR3 protein: CASSGGLPQETQYF
J gene: TRBJ2-5
D gene: TRBD2
clone size: -
V gene: TRBV5-1

CDR3 DNA: TGTGCCTGGAGAAGAATGGAATTCCCAACCTACGAGCAGTACTTC
CDR3 protein: CAWRRMEFPTYEQYF
J gene: TRBJ2-7
D gene: -
clone size: -
V gene: TRBV30

CDR3 DNA: TGTGCCAGCAGTTTACCCGGGACTAACAATGAGCAGTTCTTC
CDR3 protein: CASSLPGTNNEQFF
J gene: TRBJ2-1
D gene: TRBD2
clone size: -
V gene: TRBV28

CDR3 DNA: TGTGCCAGCGGGGAGGGCAGCCACGAGGTGGCTTTCTTT
CDR3 protein: CASGEGSHEVAFF
J gene: TRBJ1-1
D gene: -
clone size: few
V gene: TRBV7-9

CDR3 DNA: TGTGCCAGCAGTGAATCTCGCGACAGATACTATGGCTACACCTTC
CDR3 protein: CASSESRDRYYGYTF
J gene: TRBJ1-2
D gene: -
clone size: -
V gene: TRBV6-1

CDR3 DNA: TGTGCCAGCAGTCCCCTAGCGGGAGTAGATACGCAGTATTTT
CDR3 protein: CASSPLAGVDTQYF
J gene: TRBJ2-3
D gene: TRBD2
clone size: -
V gene: TRBV28

CDR3 DNA: TGCGCCAGCAGCTTAGAGAGACCCGTCGACTATGGCTACACCTTC
CDR3 protein: CASSLERPVDYGYTF
J gene: TRBJ1-2
D gene: -
clone size: -
V gene: TRBV5-1

CDR3 DNA: TGTGCCACCAGTGAAACCGGGACAGGGTATTCAGATACGCAGTATTTT
CDR3 protein: CATSETGTGYSDTQYF
J gene: TRBJ2-3
D gene: TRBD1
clone size: few
V gene: TRBV24-1

CDR3 DNA: TGTGCCAGCAGCCCCGGGACAGGGGATAATTCACCCCTCCACTTT
CDR3 protein: CASSPGTGDNSPLHF
J gene: TRBJ1-6
D gene: TRBD1
clone size: -
V gene: TRBV6-5

CDR3 DNA: TGTGCCAGCAGTTACTCGGGACTAGCGGACTACGAGCAGTACTTC
CDR3 protein: CASSYSGLADYEQYF
J gene: TRBJ2-7
D gene: TRBD2
clone size: -
V gene: TRBV6-5

CDR3 DNA: TGTGCCATCAGTGAGGTCCAGCGGGAGAGGAATGAGCAGTTCTTC
CDR3 protein: CAISEVQRERNEQFF
J gene: TRBJ2-1
D gene: TRBD2
clone size: -
V gene: TRBV10-3

CDR3 DNA: TGTGCCAGCAGCTTAGTAGGGGGGCCGACCCCGAACACCGGGGAGCTGTTTTTT
CDR3 protein: CASSLVGGPTPNTGELFF
J gene: TRBJ2-2
D gene: -
clone size: -
V gene: TRBV11-3

CDR3 DNA: TGTGCCAGCAGCGCCCCGACTAGGATCTACAATGAGCAGTTCTTC
CDR3 protein: CASSAPTRIYNEQFF
J gene: TRBJ2-1
D gene: -
clone size: -
V gene: TRBV5-6

CDR3 DNA: TGTGCCAGCAGCCCCCAATCCCGTGGGGCCGGGGCTGAAGCTTTCTTT
CDR3 protein: CASSPQSRGAGAEAFF
J gene: TRBJ1-1
D gene: -
clone size: -
V gene: TRBV11-2